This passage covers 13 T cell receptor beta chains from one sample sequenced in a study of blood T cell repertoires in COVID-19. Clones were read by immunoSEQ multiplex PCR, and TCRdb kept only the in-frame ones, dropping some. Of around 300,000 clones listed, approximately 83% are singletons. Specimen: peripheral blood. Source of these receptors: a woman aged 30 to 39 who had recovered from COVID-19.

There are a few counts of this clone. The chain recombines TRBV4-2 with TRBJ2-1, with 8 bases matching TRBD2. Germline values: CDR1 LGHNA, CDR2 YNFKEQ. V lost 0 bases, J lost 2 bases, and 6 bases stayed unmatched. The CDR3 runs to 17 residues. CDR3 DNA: TGTGCCAGCAGCCAAGAGGCGACTAGCGAGGCCTACAATGAGCAGTTCTTC. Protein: CASSQEATSEAYNEQFF.

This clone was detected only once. CDR3 nucleotides: TGTGCCAGCAGCTGGAGGACAGAGGGGGCGGATGGCTACACCTTC. It codes for CASSWRTEGADGYTF. The chain joins TRBV5-6 to TRBJ1-2, with 7 bases aligning to TRBD1. Germline V gene data show CDR1 as SGHDT and CDR2 as YYEEEE. V lost 3 bases and J lost 6; bases outside the gene matches: 11. The CDR3 is made up of 15 amino acids.

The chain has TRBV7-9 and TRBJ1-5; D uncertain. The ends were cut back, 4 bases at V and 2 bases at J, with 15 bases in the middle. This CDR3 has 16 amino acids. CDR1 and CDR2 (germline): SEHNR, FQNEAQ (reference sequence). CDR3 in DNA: TGTGCCAGCAGCTCAGACTCCCCGAGGGGCAATCAGCCCCAGCATTTT. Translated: CASSSDSPRGNQPQHF.

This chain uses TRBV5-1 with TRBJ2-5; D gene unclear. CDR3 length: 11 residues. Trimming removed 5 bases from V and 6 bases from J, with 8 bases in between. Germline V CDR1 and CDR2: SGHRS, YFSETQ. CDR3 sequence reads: CASSGVQTQYF. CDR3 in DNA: TGCGCCAGCAGTGGAGTCCAGACCCAGTACTTC. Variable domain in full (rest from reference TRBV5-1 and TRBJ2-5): KAGVTQTPRYLIKTRGQQVTLSCSPISGHRSVSWYQQTPGQGLQFLFEYFSETQRNKGNFPGRFSGRQFSNSRSEMNVSTLELGDSALYLCASSGVQTQYFGPGTRLLVL.

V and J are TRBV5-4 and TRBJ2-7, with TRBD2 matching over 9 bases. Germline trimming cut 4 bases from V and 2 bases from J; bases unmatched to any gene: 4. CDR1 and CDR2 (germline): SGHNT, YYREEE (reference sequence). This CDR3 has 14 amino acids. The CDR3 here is CASSVAGATYEQYF. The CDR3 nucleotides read TGTGCCAGCAGCGTAGCGGGGGCCACCTACGAGCAGTACTTC.

The CDR3 DNA sequence: TGTGCCAGTAGTATGTCCGACAGGGGGACCACTGAAGCTTTCTTT. Translated, it gives CASSMSDRGTTEAFF. The gene calls are TRBV19 and TRBJ1-1; 9 bases are shared with TRBD1. The CDR3 is made up of 15 amino acids. The ends lost 3 bases at V and 4 bases at J; junction bases unmatched: 6. CDR1 is LNHDA, CDR2 SQIVND, per germline (reference sequence).

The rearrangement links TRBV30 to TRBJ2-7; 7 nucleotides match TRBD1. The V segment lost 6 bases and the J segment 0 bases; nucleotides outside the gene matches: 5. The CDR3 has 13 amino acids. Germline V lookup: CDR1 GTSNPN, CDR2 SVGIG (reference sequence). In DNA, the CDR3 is TGTGCCTGTTCCGGGACAGCCTCCTACGAGCAGTACTTC. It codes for CACSGTASYEQYF.

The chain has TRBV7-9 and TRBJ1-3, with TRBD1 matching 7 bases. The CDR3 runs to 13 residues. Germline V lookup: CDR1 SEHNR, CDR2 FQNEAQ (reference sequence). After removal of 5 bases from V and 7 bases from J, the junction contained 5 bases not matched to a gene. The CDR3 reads CASSPGQENTIYF. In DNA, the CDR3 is TGTGCCAGCAGCCCCGGACAGGAGAACACCATATATTTT.

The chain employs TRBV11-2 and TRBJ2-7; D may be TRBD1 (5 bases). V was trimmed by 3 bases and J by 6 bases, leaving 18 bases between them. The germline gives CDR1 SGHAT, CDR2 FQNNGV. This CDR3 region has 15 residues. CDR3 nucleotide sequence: TGTGCCAGCAGCTTGTCTCAGGGAATAGGTGGCGAGCAGTACTTC. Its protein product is CASSLSQGIGGEQYF.

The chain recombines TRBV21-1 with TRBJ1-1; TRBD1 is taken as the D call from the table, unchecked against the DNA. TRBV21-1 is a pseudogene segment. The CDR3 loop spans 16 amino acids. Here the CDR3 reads CASSLRRTGRNTEAFF. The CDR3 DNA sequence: TGTGCCAGCAGCCTCCGGAGGACAGGAAGGAACACTGAAGCTTTCTTT.

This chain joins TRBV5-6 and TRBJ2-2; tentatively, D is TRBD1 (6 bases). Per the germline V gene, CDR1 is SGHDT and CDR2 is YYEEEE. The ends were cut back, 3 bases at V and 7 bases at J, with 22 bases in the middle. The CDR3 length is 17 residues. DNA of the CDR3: TGTGCCAGCAGCTCCGCTCTTCGGGACCCGGACAGCGGGGAGCTGTTTTTT. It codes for CASSSALRDPDSGELFF.

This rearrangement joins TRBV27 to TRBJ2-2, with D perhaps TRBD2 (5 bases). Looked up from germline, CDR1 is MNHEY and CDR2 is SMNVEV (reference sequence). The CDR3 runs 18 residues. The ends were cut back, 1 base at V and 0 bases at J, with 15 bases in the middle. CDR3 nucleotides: TGTGCCAGCAGTTTATTCCCTAGCCCTTATTCGAACACCGGGGAGCTGTTTTTT. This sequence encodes CASSLFPSPYSNTGELFF.

The CDR3 spells CASSAWVAGSTDTQYF. The CDR3 bases are TGTGCCAGCAGTGCTTGGGTAGCGGGATCCACAGATACGCAGTATTTT. The V call is TRBV6-1, the J call TRBJ2-3; 8 nucleotides line up with TRBD2. V dropped 4 bases and J dropped 2; count of bases not matched to a gene: 8. Germline CDR1 is MNHNS and CDR2 is SASEGT. This CDR3 has 16 residues.